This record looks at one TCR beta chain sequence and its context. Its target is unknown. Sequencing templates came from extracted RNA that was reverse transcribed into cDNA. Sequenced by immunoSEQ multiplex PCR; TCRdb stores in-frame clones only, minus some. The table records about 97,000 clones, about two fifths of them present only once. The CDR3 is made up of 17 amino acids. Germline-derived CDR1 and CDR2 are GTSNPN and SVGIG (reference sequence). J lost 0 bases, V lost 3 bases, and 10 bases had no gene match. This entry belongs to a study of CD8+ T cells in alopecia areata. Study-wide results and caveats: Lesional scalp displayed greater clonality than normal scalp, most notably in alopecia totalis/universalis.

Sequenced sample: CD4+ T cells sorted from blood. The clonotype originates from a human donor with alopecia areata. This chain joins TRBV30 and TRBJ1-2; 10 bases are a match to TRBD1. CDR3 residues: CAWRSTGTGAPNYGYTF. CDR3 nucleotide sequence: TGTGCCTGGAGGAGCACCGGGACAGGGGCCCCTAACTATGGCTACACCTTC.